This T cell receptor beta chain comes out of a study of T cell changes during pregnancy in multiple sclerosis. This clone was seen only once. The protocol was immunoSEQ multiplex PCR, while the TCRdb copy is restricted to in-frame clones and leaves out a portion. The sample shows approximately 36,000 clones, approximately 90% of them seen only once. This TCR came from a female donor with multiple sclerosis, enrolled in a pregnancy study. Sequenced material: CD8+ T cells from peripheral blood mononuclear cells, taken in the third trimester of pregnancy.

CDR3 sequence: CASSHSGLAPYNEQFF. The CDR3 DNA sequence: TGTGCCAGCAGCCATAGCGGGTTAGCCCCCTACAATGAGCAGTTCTTC. The chain links TRBV13 to TRBJ2-1; 7 positions match TRBD2. This CDR3 region has 16 residues. Germline V gene sequence: CDR1 PRHDT, CDR2 FYEKMQ (reference sequence). The ends lost 5 bases at V and 2 bases at J; junction bases unmatched: 9. Together with reference TRBV13 and TRBJ2-1, the CDR3 gives the full variable domain: AAGVIQSPRHLIKEKRETATLKCYPIPRHDTVYWYQQGPGQDPQFLISFYEKMQSDKGSIPDRFSAQQFSDYHSELNMSSLELGDSALYFCASSHSGLAPYNEQFFGPGTRLTVL.